This entry lists 14 T cell receptor beta chains sequenced from one sample in a study of long-term antiretroviral therapy in people with HIV. The assay used was immunoSEQ (version v3.0), run at survey level. Measured with immunoSEQ multiplex PCR; TCRdb has only the in-frame clones, and not every one. The data contain 30,000 to 40,000 clones, around 82% of them singletons. The source material was unsorted PBMCs, sampled 0.4 years before starting antiretroviral therapy. Receptors originate from a man aged 18 to 30 with HIV.

The V and J genes are TRBV2 and TRBJ2-3, with D possibly TRBD1 on 5 matching bases. CDR1 is SNHLY, CDR2 FYNNEI, per germline. CDR3 size: 15 residues. The V end was cut by 2 bases, the J end by 7 bases, with 16 bases between. CDR3 nucleotide sequence: TGTGCCAGCAGTGAATCCCGTGATAAGGGGAATACGCAGTATTTT. It codes for CASSESRDKGNTQYF.

The rearrangement uses TRBV19 and TRBJ1-2; no reliable D call. This CDR3 contains 13 residues. The germline CDR1 and CDR2 sequences are LNHDA and SQIVND (reference sequence). Trimming removed 10 bases from V and 2 bases from J, with 14 bases in between. The CDR3 DNA reads as TGTGCCATAAGCAGCGAGACCAACTATGGCTACACCTTC. Amino acids: CAISSETNYGYTF. Complete variable domain (other parts from reference TRBV19 and TRBJ1-2): DGGITQSPKYLFRKEGQNVTLSCEQNLNHDAMYWYRQDPGQGLRLIYYSQIVNDFQKGDIAEGYSVSREKKESFPLTVTSAQKNPTAFYLCAISSETNYGYTFGSGTRLTVV.

This chain links TRBV18 with TRBJ1-1, with D unclear. This CDR3 contains 16 residues. CDR1 is KGHSH, CDR2 LQKENI, per germline. V gave up 2 bases and J gave up 2 bases, with 15 bases separating them. The CDR3 coding sequence is TGTGCCAGCTCACCAAGGGAGGCCTATCTCAACACTGAAGCTTTCTTT. This codes for CASSPREAYLNTEAFF.

V usage is TRBV5-6 and J usage is TRBJ2-7, with no clear D. CDR1 and CDR2 (germline): SGHDT, YYEEEE. V was trimmed by 4 bases and J by 2 bases, leaving 13 bases between them. This CDR3 contains 14 residues. This chain's CDR3 is CASSPGYGAYEQYF. CDR3 sequence (DNA): TGTGCCAGCAGCCCCGGGTACGGAGCCTACGAGCAGTACTTC.

The rearrangement links TRBV14 to TRBJ2-7; no clear D. V lost 4 bases, J lost 6 bases, and 19 bases lay in between. The CDR3 spans 15 residues. CDR1 SGHDN and CDR2 FVKESK come from the germline V gene. CDR3 amino acids: CASSPPGLHFLEQYF. The CDR3 region has the DNA TGTGCCAGCAGCCCGCCGGGCCTTCACTTCCTCGAGCAGTACTTC.

J is TRBJ1-1 and V is TRBV5-1; D not certain. This CDR3 has 18 residues. Germline CDR1 reads SGHRS; CDR2 reads YFSETQ. The germline V and J ends were trimmed by 2 bases and 0 bases, with 20 bases remaining between them. In DNA form, the CDR3 reads TGCGCCAGCAGCTTATCGTGGCCAGGAGATAACATGAACACTGAAGCTTTCTTT. It encodes CASSLSWPGDNMNTEAFF.

V usage is TRBV30 and J usage is TRBJ2-2, with D possibly TRBD2 on 7 matching bases. This CDR3 comprises 16 residues. V was clipped by 4 bases and J by 5 bases, with 20 bases between them. Germline V gives CDR1 GTSNPN, CDR2 SVGIG (reference sequence). Here the CDR3 DNA reads TGTGCCTGGACCCCCGTAGGGGGGGCAAGGACCGGGGAGCTGTTTTTT. It yields the protein CAWTPVGGARTGELFF.

The J gene is TRBJ1-5, the V gene TRBV19, with 8 bases aligning to TRBD1. The CDR3 has 13 residues. Unmatched junction bases numbered 7, after V lost 8 bases and J lost 7 bases. The germline V gene has CDR1 LNHDA and CDR2 SQIVND (reference sequence). The CDR3 DNA reads as TGTGCCAGTCAAGACAGGGGACAACAGCCCCAGCATTTT. The encoded protein is CASQDRGQQPQHF.

The chain recombines TRBV4-2 with TRBJ2-3; 16 bases map to TRBD2. Trimming removed 4 bases from V and 4 bases from J; junction bases left unmatched: 2. Germline lookup yields CDR1 LGHNA and CDR2 YNFKEQ. This CDR3 spans 16 amino acids. CDR3 sequence reads: CASSPGLAGGADTQYF. In DNA form, the CDR3 reads TGTGCCAGCAGCCCGGGACTAGCGGGAGGGGCAGATACGCAGTATTTT.

This chain connects TRBV4-3 to TRBJ2-2; D is possibly TRBD1 (5 bases). The CDR3 contains 12 residues. Between the trimmed V and J ends, which lost 8 bases and 6 bases, there was a span of 10 bases. Per germline, CDR1 LGHNA and CDR2 YSLEER. CDR3 in DNA: TGCGCCAGCGGACACCGGGCCGGGGAGCTGTTTTTT. Translated: CASGHRAGELFF.

The chain joins TRBV5-1 to TRBJ1-1; D is unclear. The V end was cut by 0 bases, the J end by 1 base, with 7 bases between. Per the germline V gene, CDR1 is SGHRS and CDR2 is YFSETQ. This CDR3 comprises 14 residues. CDR3 residues: CASSLAQGNTEAFF. The CDR3 nucleotides are TGCGCCAGCAGCTTGGCCCAAGGGAACACTGAAGCTTTCTTT.

The genes are TRBV7-8 and TRBJ2-3, with 8 nucleotides matching TRBD1. Germline CDR1 and CDR2: SGHVS and FQNEAQ. Germline trimming cut 2 bases from V and 2 bases from J; bases unmatched to any gene: 3. The CDR3 is 15 residues long. The CDR3 reads CASSLHRGTTDTQYF. In nucleotides, the CDR3 is TGTGCCAGCAGCTTACACAGGGGGACCACAGATACGCAGTATTTT.

J is TRBJ2-7 and V is TRBV11-2; 12 bases map to TRBD1. The CDR3 totals 14 residues. CDR1 and CDR2 (germline): SGHAT, FQNNGV. After removal of 3 bases from V and 4 bases from J, the junction contained 1 base not matched to a gene. CDR3 in DNA: TGTGCCAGCAGCTTGGGACAGGGGGCGTACGAGCAGTACTTC. Its protein product is CASSLGQGAYEQYF.

The chain uses TRBV7-9 and TRBJ1-1; weak D call: TRBD1 (5 bases). Trimming took 5 bases from V and 4 from J, leaving 11 bases between them. Germline assignment: CDR1 SEHNR and CDR2 FQNEAQ (reference sequence). The CDR3 is 13 amino acids. CDR3 sequence reads: CASSRGGITEAFF. The CDR3 nucleotides read TGTGCCAGCAGCCGGGGGGGAATCACTGAAGCTTTCTTT.